This T cell receptor beta chain was sequenced during a study of blood T cell repertoires in COVID-19. Study-level background: Samples taken during acute and convalescent COVID-19 were collected in the United States, Italy and Spain. The cDNA or gDNA used as material had been derived from T cells, B-cell-depleted T cells, or PBMCs.

V was trimmed by 1 base and J by 4 bases, leaving 10 bases between them. The CDR3 is 15 residues long. CDR1 LGHDT and CDR2 YNNKEL come from the germline V gene (reference sequence). Authors' analysis steps: Estimation of nucleated cell counts was performed using reference gene primer amplification. Some clones are missing from TCRdb's copy, which holds only in-frame ones; the method was immunoSEQ multiplex PCR. V, J and clone size are taken as reported in that table, and D and trimming were inferred from the DNA itself. The profile covers 250,000 or so clones, with roughly 80% appearing a single time and 8.9% taken by the ten largest. This clone was counted between two and nine times.

V usage is TRBV3-1 (or the pseudogene TRBV3-2) and J usage is TRBJ2-2; a possible D gene is TRBD2 (5 bases). The TCR sequence derives from a man aged 80 or over with acute or convalescent COVID-19. Sample: peripheral blood. CDR3 residues: CASSQGWTLTGELFF. In DNA form, the CDR3 reads TGTGCCAGCAGCCAAGGCTGGACTCTCACCGGGGAGCTGTTTTTT.